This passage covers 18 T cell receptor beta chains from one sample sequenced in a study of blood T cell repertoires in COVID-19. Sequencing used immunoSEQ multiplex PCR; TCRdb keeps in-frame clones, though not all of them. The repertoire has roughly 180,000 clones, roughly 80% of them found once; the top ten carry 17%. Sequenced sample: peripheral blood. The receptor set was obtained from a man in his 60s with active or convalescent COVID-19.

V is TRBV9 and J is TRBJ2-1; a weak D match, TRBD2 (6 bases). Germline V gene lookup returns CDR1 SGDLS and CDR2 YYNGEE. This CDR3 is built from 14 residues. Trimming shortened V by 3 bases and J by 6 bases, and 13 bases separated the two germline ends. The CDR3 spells CASSEGTPGNEQFF. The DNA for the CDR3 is TGTGCCAGCAGCGAGGGGACTCCGGGCAATGAGCAGTTCTTC.

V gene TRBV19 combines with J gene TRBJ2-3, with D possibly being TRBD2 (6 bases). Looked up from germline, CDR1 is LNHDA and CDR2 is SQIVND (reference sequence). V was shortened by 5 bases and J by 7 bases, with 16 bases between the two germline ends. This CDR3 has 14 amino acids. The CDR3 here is CASSPGPRGNTQYF. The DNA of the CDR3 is TGTGCCAGTAGTCCGGGACCCCGGGGGAATACGCAGTATTTT.

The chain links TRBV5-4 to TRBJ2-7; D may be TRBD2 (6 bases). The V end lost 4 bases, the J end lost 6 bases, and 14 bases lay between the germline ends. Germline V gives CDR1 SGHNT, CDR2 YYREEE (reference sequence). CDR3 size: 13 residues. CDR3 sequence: CASSANAGLEQYF. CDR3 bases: TGTGCCAGCAGCGCGAACGCGGGGCTCGAGCAGTACTTC. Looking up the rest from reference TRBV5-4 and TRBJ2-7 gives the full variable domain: ETGVTQSPTHLIKTRGQQVTLRCSSQSGHNTVSWYQQALGQGPQFIFQYYREEENGRGNFPPRFSGLQFPNYSSELNVNALELDDSALYLCASSANAGLEQYFGPGTRLTVT.

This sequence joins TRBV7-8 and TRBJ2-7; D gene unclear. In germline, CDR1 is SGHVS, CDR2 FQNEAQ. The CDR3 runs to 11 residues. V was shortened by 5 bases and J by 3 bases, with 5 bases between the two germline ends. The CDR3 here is CASSPFYEQYF. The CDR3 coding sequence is TGTGCCAGCAGCCCTTTCTACGAGCAGTACTTC.

CDR3: CAISQNRGDYGYTF. The CDR3 DNA is TGTGCCATCAGTCAGAACAGGGGGGACTATGGCTACACCTTC. The chain combines TRBV10-3 with TRBJ1-2; 8 positions match TRBD1. The CDR3 has 14 residues. Germline values: CDR1 ENHRY, CDR2 SYGVKD. Trimming took 5 bases from V and 3 from J; bases not matched to a gene: 5.

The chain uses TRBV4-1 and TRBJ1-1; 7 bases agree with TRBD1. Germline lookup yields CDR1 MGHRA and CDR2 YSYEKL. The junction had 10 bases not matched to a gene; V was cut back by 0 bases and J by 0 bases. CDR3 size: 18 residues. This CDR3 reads CASSQEGRDSSMNTEAFF. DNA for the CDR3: TGCGCCAGCAGCCAAGAAGGAAGGGACAGCTCGATGAACACTGAAGCTTTCTTT.

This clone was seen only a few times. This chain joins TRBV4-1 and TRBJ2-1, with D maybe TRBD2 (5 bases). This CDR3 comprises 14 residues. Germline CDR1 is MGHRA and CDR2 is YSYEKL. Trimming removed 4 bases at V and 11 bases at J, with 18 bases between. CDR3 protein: CASSLARWEPKQFF. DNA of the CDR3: TGCGCCAGCAGCCTAGCGCGGTGGGAACCAAAGCAGTTCTTC.

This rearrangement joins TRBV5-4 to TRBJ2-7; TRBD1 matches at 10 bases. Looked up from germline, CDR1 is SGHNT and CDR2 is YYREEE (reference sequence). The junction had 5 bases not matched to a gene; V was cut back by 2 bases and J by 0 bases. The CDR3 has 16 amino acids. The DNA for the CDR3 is TGTGCCAGCAGCTTCGGGACAGGGGCCGCCTCCTACGAGCAGTACTTC. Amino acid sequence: CASSFGTGAASYEQYF. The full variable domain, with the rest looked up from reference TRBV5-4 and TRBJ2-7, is ETGVTQSPTHLIKTRGQQVTLRCSSQSGHNTVSWYQQALGQGPQFIFQYYREEENGRGNFPPRFSGLQFPNYSSELNVNALELDDSALYLCASSFGTGAASYEQYFGPGTRLTVT.

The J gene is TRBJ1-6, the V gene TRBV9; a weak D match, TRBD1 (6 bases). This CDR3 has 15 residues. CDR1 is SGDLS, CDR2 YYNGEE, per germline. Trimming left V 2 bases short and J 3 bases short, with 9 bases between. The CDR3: CASSVTGHYNSPLHF. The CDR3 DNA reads TGTGCCAGCAGCGTCACAGGGCACTATAATTCACCCCTCCACTTT.

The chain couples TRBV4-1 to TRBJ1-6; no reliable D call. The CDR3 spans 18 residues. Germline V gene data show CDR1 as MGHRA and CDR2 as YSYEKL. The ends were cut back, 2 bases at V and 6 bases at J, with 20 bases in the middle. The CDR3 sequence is CASSQMVPRRGGNSPLHF. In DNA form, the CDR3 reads TGCGCCAGCAGCCAAATGGTACCACGACGGGGTGGTAATTCACCCCTCCACTTT.

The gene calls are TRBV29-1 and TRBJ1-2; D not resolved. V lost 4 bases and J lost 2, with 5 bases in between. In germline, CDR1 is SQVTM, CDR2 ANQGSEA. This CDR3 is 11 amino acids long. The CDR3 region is CSVAGNYGYTF. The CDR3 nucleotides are TGCAGCGTTGCGGGGAACTATGGCTACACCTTC.

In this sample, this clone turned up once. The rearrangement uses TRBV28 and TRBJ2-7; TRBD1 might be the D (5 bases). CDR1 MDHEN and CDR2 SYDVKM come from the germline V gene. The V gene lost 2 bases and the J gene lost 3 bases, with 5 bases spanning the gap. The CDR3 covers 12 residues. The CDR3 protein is CASSLGHYEQYF. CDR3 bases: TGTGCCAGCAGTTTAGGACACTACGAGCAGTACTTC.

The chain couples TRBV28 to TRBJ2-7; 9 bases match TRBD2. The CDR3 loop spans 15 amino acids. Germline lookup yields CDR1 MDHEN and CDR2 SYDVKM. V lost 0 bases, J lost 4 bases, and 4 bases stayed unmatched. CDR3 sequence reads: CASSLWGSGRYEQYF. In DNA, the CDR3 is TGTGCCAGCAGTTTATGGGGTAGCGGGAGATACGAGCAGTACTTC.

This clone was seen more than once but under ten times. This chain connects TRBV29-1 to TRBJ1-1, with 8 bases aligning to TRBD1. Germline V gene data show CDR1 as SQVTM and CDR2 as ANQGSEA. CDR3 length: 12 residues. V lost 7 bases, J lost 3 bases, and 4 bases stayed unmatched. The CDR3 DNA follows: TGCAGCGCAACAGGGGGGGACACTGAAGCTTTCTTT. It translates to CSATGGDTEAFF.

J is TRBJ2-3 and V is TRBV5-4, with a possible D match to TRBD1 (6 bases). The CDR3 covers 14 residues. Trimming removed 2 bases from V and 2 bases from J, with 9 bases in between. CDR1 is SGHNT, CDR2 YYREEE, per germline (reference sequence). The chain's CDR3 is CASSFRTDTDTQYF. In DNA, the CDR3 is TGTGCCAGCAGCTTCAGGACAGACACAGATACGCAGTATTTT.

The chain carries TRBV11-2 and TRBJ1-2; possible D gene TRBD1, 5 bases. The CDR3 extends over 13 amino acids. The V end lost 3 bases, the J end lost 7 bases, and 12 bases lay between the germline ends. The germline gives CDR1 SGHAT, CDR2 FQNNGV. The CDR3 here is CASSFGREAGYTF. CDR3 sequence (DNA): TGTGCCAGCAGCTTCGGCAGGGAGGCTGGCTACACCTTC.

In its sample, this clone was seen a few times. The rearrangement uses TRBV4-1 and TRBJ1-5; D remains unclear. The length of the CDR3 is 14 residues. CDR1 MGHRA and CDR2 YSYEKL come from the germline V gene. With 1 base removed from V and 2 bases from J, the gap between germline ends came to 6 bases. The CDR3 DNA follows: TGCGCCAGCAGCCAAGGAGCGGGCAATCAGCCCCAGCATTTT. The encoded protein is CASSQGAGNQPQHF.

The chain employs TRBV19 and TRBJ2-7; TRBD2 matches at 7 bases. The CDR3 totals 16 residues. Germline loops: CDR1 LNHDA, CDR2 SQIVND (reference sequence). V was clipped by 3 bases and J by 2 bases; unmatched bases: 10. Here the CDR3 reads CASSIRSGTTPYEQYF. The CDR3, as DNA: TGTGCCAGTAGTATTAGGTCGGGGACTACCCCCTACGAGCAGTACTTC.